This T cell receptor beta chain was sequenced for a study of cytomegalovirus exposure and HLA in healthy donors. For this clone: Its target is unknown. It is unclear where the CDR3 begins or ends on the DNA, so no DNA is shown, and the CDR3 is as TCRdb lists it.

Study-wide findings and caveats: A missense variant in DCLRE1C was later tied to TCR beta V- and J-gene trimming.

A total of 14 residues make up the CDR3, ends included. CDR1 is MDHEN and CDR2 is SYDVKM in the germline V gene. Amplification used 60 Vbeta primers and 13 Jbeta primers. Authors' data handling: Later work found 65 million to 85 million unique TCR beta chains, with about 10 million shared. The data were produced by immunoSEQ multiplex PCR, yet TCRdb's version contains in-frame clones alone and is incomplete. V, J and clone size derive from that table, while D and trimming were established from the DNA sequence. This sample has around 94,000 clones, with 81% found just once. This rearrangement joins TRBV28 to TRBJ2-7; TRBD1 reflects the table's D call only, with no check against the DNA. The sequenced material came from PBMCs. The origin of this receptor is a human donor in good health. Here the CDR3 reads CASSSSDRFYEQYF.